This entry lists 7 T cell receptor beta chains sequenced from one sample in a study of regulatory T cells in long-lasting Graves disease. To make TCR beta libraries, researchers used iRepertoire HTBI primers and Arm-PCR of CDR3 regions. A single record per CDR3 protein comes from TCRdb applying MiXCR to the multiplex PCR reads. The sample includes approximately 690,000 distinct CDR3 sequences, approximately 29% of them seen just once. Time point denoted: persistent/refractory GD, antithyroid drugs over 5 years with positive TRAb. PBMC RNA was the source of the TCR library. The material sequenced was peripheral blood mononuclear cells (PBMCs), taken when the disease was refractory, from a patient treated with antithyroid drugs. These receptors all come from a female donor with Graves disease.

There are a few counts of this clonotype. The genes are TRBV5-4 and TRBJ2-5; 7 bases agree with TRBD1. Per germline, CDR1 SGHNT and CDR2 YYREEE (reference sequence). Germline trimming cut 4 bases from V and 2 bases from J; bases unmatched to any gene: 8. This CDR3 comprises 15 residues. This chain's CDR3 is CASSRDRATQETQYF. The CDR3 nucleotides are TGTGCCAGCAGCCGAGACAGGGCTACACAAGAGACCCAGTACTTC.

This clonotype was counted a few times. This chain uses TRBV19 with TRBJ1-2, with TRBD1 matching 9 bases. CDR1 is LNHDA and CDR2 is SQIVND in the germline V gene (reference sequence). V shed 7 bases and J 7 bases; nucleotides not matched to a gene: 7. CDR3 length: 13 residues. DNA of the CDR3: TGTGCCAGTACCGCGACAGGGGGGTCTGGCTACACCTTC. Translated, it gives CASTATGGSGYTF. The entire variable domain, with the rest obtained from reference TRBV19 and TRBJ1-2, is as follows: DGGITQSPKYLFRKEGQNVTLSCEQNLNHDAMYWYRQDPGQGLRLIYYSQIVNDFQKGDIAEGYSVSREKKESFPLTVTSAQKNPTAFYLCASTATGGSGYTFGSGTRLTVV.

This clonotype was detected a few times. The chain combines TRBV28 with TRBJ1-5; no firm D call. The CDR3 length is 15 residues. Germline CDR1 reads MDHEN; CDR2 reads SYDVKM. Trimming left V 3 bases short and J 0 bases short, with 9 bases between. The CDR3 loop is CASSFSTHSNQPQHF. CDR3 coding DNA: TGTGCCAGCAGTTTCTCAACACATAGCAATCAGCCCCAGCATTTT.

This chain links TRBV5-6 with TRBJ1-2; D uncertain. Germline-derived CDR1 and CDR2 are SGHDT and YYEEEE. The CDR3 runs 15 residues. V lost 1 base and J lost 3, with 13 bases in between. The CDR3 DNA reads as TGTGCCAGCAGCTTGTTGGAAGACTATTACTATGGCTACACCTTC. Translating it yields CASSLLEDYYYGYTF.

This clonotype has a count of ten or more. The V gene is TRBV2, the J gene TRBJ2-2, with D possibly matching TRBD2 (5 bases). V was clipped by 4 bases and J by 0 bases, with 6 bases between them. Germline CDR1 is SNHLY and CDR2 is FYNNEI. The CDR3 covers 14 residues. CDR3 nucleotides: TGTGCCAGCAGTGCCGGGGCGAACACCGGGGAGCTGTTTTTT. It specifies CASSAGANTGELFF.

Comments on this clonotype: It may be a read error: a sequence one base away is much more abundant. CDR3 in amino acids: CASGLTSLPNTEAFF. The DNA for the CDR3 is TGTGCCAGCGGTTTGACCAGCCTGCCGAACACTGAAGCTTTCTTT. V gene TRBV6-2 or TRBV6-3 combines with J gene TRBJ1-1; no clear D gene. CDR1 is MNHEY, CDR2 SVGEGT, per germline. The CDR3 contains 15 residues. V lost 8 bases to trimming and J lost 1 base, with 17 bases between them.

The V gene is TRBV19, the J gene TRBJ1-6, with a possible D match to TRBD1 (5 bases). This CDR3 is built from 14 residues. Trimming took off 6 bases at V and 6 bases at J, with 12 bases between the two ends. CDR1 LNHDA and CDR2 SQIVND come from the germline V gene (reference sequence). Here the CDR3 DNA reads TGTGCCAGTAGCCCGGGACCGACTAATTCACCCCTCCACTTT. Amino acids: CASSPGPTNSPLHF.